These T cell receptor beta chains were read from a single sample in a study of CD8+CD57+ T cells in acquired aplastic anemia. TCRdb ran MiXCR on the reads and lists one entry per CDR3 protein. Of under 200,000 distinct CDR3 sequences detected, approximately 40% appear once; the ten largest clones hold approximately 1.1%. The sequenced sample consisted of sorted CD4+, CD8+, or CD8+CD57+ T cells (not recorded which) from PBMCs. These receptors were taken from a human donor in good health. The CDR3 runs from the conserved cysteine through the conserved F or W. Fields, in order: D gene, V gene, clone size, J gene, CDR3 DNA, CDR3 protein. The D gene is left open where the match is weak. Expanded clones get a size class; other rows say once, few or many, or leave the size out.

NA	TRBV20-1	many	TRBJ1-5	TGCAGTGCTAGAGTCATTAGGGGGAGAAAGCCCCAGCATTTT	CSARVIRGRKPQHF
TRBD1	TRBV20-1	many	TRBJ1-2	TGCAGTGCTAGGAGGACAGGGGCCGACCCATCGGGTGGCTACACCTTC	CSARRTGADPSGGYTF
TRBD1	TRBV2	few	TRBJ2-3	TGTGCCACCAGCAGAGACCCAGGGGGCGCAGATACGCAGTATTTT	CATSRDPGGADTQYF
NA	TRBV20-1	once	TRBJ1-2	TGCAGTGCTAGATCCTGGCAGGGGGGCTACACCTTC	CSARSWQGGYTF
NA	TRBV3-1	NA	TRBJ1-3	TGTGCCAGCAGCCAAGTCAGGGACTCTGGAAACACCATATATTTT	CASSQVRDSGNTIYF
NA	TRBV20-1	many	TRBJ2-7	TGCAGTGCTAGGAACCCTAGTTCTCTTTGGCCGTACTTC	CSARNPSSLWPYF
TRBD2	TRBV29-1	NA	TRBJ2-1	TGCAGCGTTGAGGGGACTAGCGGGAGGACTGAGCAGTTCTTC	CSVEGTSGRTEQFF
NA	TRBV7-2	NA	TRBJ2-5	TGTGCCAGCAATTACAGGGCGGGGGAGACCCAGTACTTC	CASNYRAGETQYF
NA	TRBV6-1	NA	TRBJ2-3	TGTGCCAGCAGTGACGCAGCAGACACAGATACGCAGTATTTT	CASSDAADTDTQYF
NA	TRBV5-1	NA	TRBJ1-6	TGCGCCAGCAGCTTGGTGGGGGCTGGGTCGACCCTCCACTTT	CASSLVGAGSTLHF
TRBD1	TRBV7-8	NA	TRBJ1-2	TGTGCCAGCAGCTTGGGACAGGGGCAAGGCTACACCTTC	CASSLGQGQGYTF
TRBD1	TRBV19	NA	TRBJ1-5	TGTGCCAGTAGTATTATTGGGGGACAGTCTCATCAGCCCCAGCATTTT	CASSIIGGQSHQPQHF
TRBD1	TRBV29-1	few	TRBJ2-1	TGCAGCGTTGCAGGGGGCCTTTACAATGAGCAGTTCTTC	CSVAGGLYNEQFF
NA	TRBV7-2	many	TRBJ2-7	TGTGCCAGCAGCTTAAGTTACAGCCTCTACGAGCAGTACTTC	CASSLSYSLYEQYF
TRBD1	TRBV19	many	TRBJ2-2	TGTGCCAGTAGTATCCCACAGGGGACCGGGGAGCTGTTTTTT	CASSIPQGTGELFF
TRBD1	TRBV24-1	few	TRBJ2-1	TGTGCCACCAGTGACCCCAAGACAGGGGCGAATGAGCAGTTCTTC	CATSDPKTGANEQFF
NA	TRBV10-3	many	TRBJ1-1	TGTGCCATCAGTGAAAGGGGGAGTCTTACTGAAGCTTTCTTT	CAISERGSLTEAFF
TRBD2	TRBV11-2	few	TRBJ2-7	TGTGCCAGCAGCTTGGACGGACTAGCGGGAGCTGTCGAGCAGTACTTC	CASSLDGLAGAVEQYF
TRBD1	TRBV5-4	NA	TRBJ2-1	TGTGCCAGCAGCTTAGTAGGGACAGGGTCCAACAATGAGCAGTTCTTC	CASSLVGTGSNNEQFF
NA	TRBV7-8	many	TRBJ2-2	TGTGCCAGCAGCGTACAAGGGGGAGGGAACACCGGGGAGCTGTTTTTT	CASSVQGGGNTGELFF
TRBD1	TRBV25-1	NA	TRBJ1-6	TGTGCCAGCCGGGACAGTGAAGGAGCCAATTCACCCCTCCACTTT	CASRDSEGANSPLHF
TRBD1	TRBV30	NA	TRBJ1-6	TGTGCCTGGAGTGTTCAGGGGGTAATCGGATCACCCCTCCACTTT	CAWSVQGVIGSPLHF
NA	TRBV10-3	NA	TRBJ1-6	TGTGCCATCAGACAGAGCTCCTATAATTCACCCCTCCACTTT	CAIRQSSYNSPLHF
NA	TRBV3-1	NA	TRBJ2-4	TGTGCCAGCAGCCAAGAGTGGGCGAGAGGGAAAAACATTCAGTACTTC	CASSQEWARGKNIQYF
NA	TRBV7-9	NA	TRBJ2-7	TGTGCCAGCAGCTTAACGGGGCTTAGCTACGAGCAGTACTTC	CASSLTGLSYEQYF
NA	TRBV13	many	TRBJ1-4	TGTGCCAGCAGCTTAGGCCCGGCAGCAACTAATGAAAAACTGTTTTTT	CASSLGPAATNEKLFF
TRBD2	TRBV20-1	NA	TRBJ2-7	TGCAGTGCTAGAGAGCGGGAGTACGAGCAGTACTTC	CSAREREYEQYF
NA	TRBV29-1	NA	TRBJ2-7	TGCAGCGTTGAAGCGGGCTACGAGCAGTACTTC	CSVEAGYEQYF
NA	TRBV15	NA	TRBJ2-5	TGTGCCACCAGCGGAATAGGGGGTTCTACCCAGTACTTC	CATSGIGGSTQYF
TRBD1	TRBV6-5	many	TRBJ1-2	TGTGCCAGCAGTTACGGCGCGACAGGGGGCATCTATGGCTACACCTTC	CASSYGATGGIYGYTF
TRBD1	TRBV11-2	few	TRBJ1-2	TGTGCCAGCAGCCCCCGACAGGGTGTTGGCTACACCTTC	CASSPRQGVGYTF
NA	TRBV5-1	few	TRBJ1-4	TGCGCCAGCAGCCAGAGGGGGGGCGCCACAACTAATGAAAAACTGTTTTTT	CASSQRGGATTNEKLFF
TRBD1	TRBV20-1	NA	TRBJ2-5	TGCAGTGCTAGCGAAACCCCATTCCGGACAGGGATGCAAGAGACCCAGTACTTC	CSASETPFRTGMQETQYF
TRBD1	TRBV19	NA	TRBJ2-7	TGTGCCACTACGCCGGGACAGGGCACCTACGAGCAGTACTTC	CATTPGQGTYEQYF
NA	TRBV11-3	many	TRBJ2-3	TGTGCCAGCAGCCTGGGGGGTGTCACAGATACGCAGTATTTT	CASSLGGVTDTQYF
NA	TRBV15	NA	TRBJ2-7	TGTGCCACCACCCCCCTAACTGGCTCCTACGAGCAGTACTTC	CATTPLTGSYEQYF
TRBD2	TRBV6-1	once	TRBJ2-1	TGTGCCAGCAGCCTTATAGCGGGAGGGCCGGTTGAGCAGTTCTTC	CASSLIAGGPVEQFF
TRBD1	TRBV5-1	many	TRBJ2-1	TGCGCCAGCAGCCCACAACAGGGGGCGGAACACAATGAGCAGTTCTTC	CASSPQQGAEHNEQFF
NA	TRBV27	NA	TRBJ2-3	TGTGCCAGCAGTTCAAATACGGCCAGCACAGATACGCAGTATTTT	CASSSNTASTDTQYF
NA	TRBV7-9	NA	TRBJ1-1	TGTGCCAGCAGCTACCTGGCCCCCACTGAAGCTTTCTTT	CASSYLAPTEAFF
TRBD1	TRBV7-2	many	TRBJ2-7	TGTGCCAGCAGCTTAGAACAGGGGACCTACGAGCAGTACTTC	CASSLEQGTYEQYF
NA	TRBV7-9	few	TRBJ2-1	TGTGCCAGCAGTTACCCGGTCAATGAGCAGTTCTTC	CASSYPVNEQFF
TRBD2	TRBV2	NA	TRBJ2-1	TGTGCCAGCACCAAAAGAGGCCCGGGACTACAGGATGAGCAGTTCTTC	CASTKRGPGLQDEQFF
NA	TRBV19	many	TRBJ1-6	TGTGCCAGTAGGGTCGTAGGGGGAGATTCACCCCTCCACTTT	CASRVVGGDSPLHF
TRBD2	TRBV25-1	NA	TRBJ2-1	TGTGCCAGCAGTGAACCTCGACTAGCGGGAGGACGGGATGAGCAGTTCTTC	CASSEPRLAGGRDEQFF
NA	TRBV6-5	NA	TRBJ2-1	TGTGCCAGCAGTTTCCCGCGGACAGATTACAATGAGCAGTTCTTC	CASSFPRTDYNEQFF
NA	TRBV27	few	TRBJ1-5	TGTGCCAGCAGTTTAGGCAGGGAGAGCAATCAGCCCCAGCATTTT	CASSLGRESNQPQHF
NA	TRBV14	many	TRBJ1-6	TGTGCCAGCAGCCAAGCTAGCCGGTCACCCCTCCACTTT	CASSQASRSPLHF
NA	TRBV25-1	once	TRBJ1-2	TGTGCCAGCAGTGAGGTCGGGGTTTATGGCTACACCTTC	CASSEVGVYGYTF
NA	TRBV5-1	NA	TRBJ2-2	TGCGCCAGCAGCTCGGCGGGACGACGGGCCGGGGAGCTGTTTTTT	CASSSAGRRAGELFF
NA	TRBV2	NA	TRBJ1-2	TGTGCCAGCAGAAACAGGGATGGCTACACCTTC	CASRNRDGYTF
NA	TRBV15	NA	TRBJ1-1	TGTGCCACCAGCTGGGGTACGAACACTGAAGCTTTCTTT	CATSWGTNTEAFF
NA	TRBV19	NA	TRBJ2-1	TGTGCCAGTAGTGTCGACATCTACAATGAGCAGTTCTTC	CASSVDIYNEQFF